This TCR beta chain was documented in a study of T cell responses to AZD1222 COVID-19 vaccine. The table came from immunoSEQ multiplex PCR; TCRdb's copy has only in-frame clones and leaves some out. The table shows about 170,000 clones, with 92% occurring only once. Overall study findings and caveats: Two AZD1222 doses significantly raised spike-specific TCR breadth and depth over controls. Dominant at 160-218 and 743-854, vaccine-associated CD4 TCRs also spanned spike. The sample set comprised mostly white British donors with more females, and clonal diversity was possibly underestimated. Repertoire sampling occurred only after the peak T cell response.

Concerning this clone: Its target is unknown.

The TCR comes from an adult in good health. Material: peripheral blood, obtained on day 0 of AZD1222 vaccination.

CDR3 amino acids: CASSAGTSGYEQYF. The CDR3 DNA reads as TGTGCCAGCTCAGCGGGGACTAGCGGATACGAGCAGTACTTC. V gene TRBV18 combines with J gene TRBJ2-7, with TRBD2 matching 11 bases. Germline trimming cut 5 bases from V and 4 bases from J; bases unmatched to any gene: 4. CDR1 KGHSH and CDR2 LQKENI come from the germline V gene. The CDR3 consists of 14 residues.